The 21 T cell receptor beta chains presented below share a single source sample, sequenced in a study of blood T cell repertoires in COVID-19. Libraries were prepared by immunoSEQ multiplex PCR; TCRdb keeps only in-frame clonotypes and omits some of them. The profile shows hundreds of thousands of clones, approximately 86% of them singletons. Sequencing was done on a sample of PBMCs or T cells enriched from blood (not recorded which). These receptors were collected from a woman aged 55 to 70 who had recovered from COVID-19.

Here the CDR3 reads CASSLAPGGWGNEQFF. CDR3 coding DNA: TGTGCCAGCAGCTTAGCCCCCGGGGGATGGGGCAATGAGCAGTTCTTC. The V and J genes are TRBV7-2 and TRBJ2-1, with TRBD2 as a possible D gene (6 bases). V was trimmed by 0 bases and J by 6 bases, leaving 15 bases between them. The CDR3 sequence is 16 residues long. In germline, CDR1 is SGHTA, CDR2 FQGNSA.

V is TRBV19 and J is TRBJ1-1, with D maybe TRBD1 (6 bases). Trimming stripped 6 bases from V and 0 bases from J, with 11 bases between. This CDR3 has 14 amino acids. Germline CDR1 and CDR2: LNHDA and SQIVND (reference sequence). CDR3 sequence reads: CASSRDIMNTEAFF. The CDR3 nucleotides read TGTGCCAGTAGCAGGGACATAATGAACACTGAAGCTTTCTTT.

The chain carries TRBV2 and TRBJ2-3, with TRBD2 matching over 8 bases. Germline CDR1 and CDR2: SNHLY and FYNNEI. The CDR3 totals 17 residues. V gave up 8 bases and J gave up 0 bases; unmatched junction bases: 13. The CDR3 bases are TGTGCCAGCGGTGGAGTCACTAGCGGCTTTAGCACAGATACGCAGTATTTT. Its protein product is CASGGVTSGFSTDTQYF.

The gene calls are TRBV10-3 and TRBJ1-1; D uncertain. Germline-derived CDR1 and CDR2 are ENHRY and SYGVKD. V dropped 3 bases and J dropped 6 bases, with 8 bases sitting between them. The CDR3 spans 12 residues. For the CDR3, the DNA is TGTGCCATCAGTGATTTCGGGTCTGAAGCTTTCTTT. It yields the protein CAISDFGSEAFF.

V gene TRBV3-1 (or the pseudogene TRBV3-2) combines with J gene TRBJ1-5; D is unresolved. CDR3 length: 15 residues. Germline V gene lookup returns CDR1 LGHDT and CDR2 YNNKEL (reference sequence). Trimming took off 2 bases at V and 1 base at J, with 9 bases between the two ends. CDR3 bases: TGTGCCAGCAGCCAAAGCGGGTTGAGCAATCAGCCCCAGCATTTT. Amino acid sequence: CASSQSGLSNQPQHF.

V usage is TRBV14 and J usage is TRBJ2-1, with 7 bases aligning to TRBD2. With 4 bases clipped from V and 8 bases from J, the junction kept 5 bases outside the gene matches. CDR1 is SGHDN, CDR2 FVKESK, per germline. This CDR3 comprises 13 residues. The CDR3 spells CASSLRLAHEQFF. The CDR3 nucleotides are TGTGCCAGCAGCCTCAGACTAGCCCATGAGCAGTTCTTC. Together with reference TRBV14 and TRBJ2-1, the CDR3 gives the full variable domain: EAGVTQFPSHSVIEKGQTVTLRCDPISGHDNLYWYRRVMGKEIKFLLHFVKESKQDESGMPNNRFLAERTGGTYSTLKVQPAELEDSGVYFCASSLRLAHEQFFGPGTRLTVL.

The J gene is TRBJ1-2, the V gene TRBV4-1; tentative D call: TRBD1 (5 bases). The V end lost 7 bases, the J end lost 6 bases, and 15 bases lay between the germline ends. Looked up from germline, CDR1 is MGHRA and CDR2 is YSYEKL. The CDR3 is 13 residues long. DNA for the CDR3: TGCGCCAGCACCCTCGGGGGGGGAGATGGCTACACCTTC. This encodes CASTLGGGDGYTF.

This chain links TRBV6-5 with TRBJ2-6, with D uncertain. This CDR3 is built from 15 residues. Looked up from germline, CDR1 is MNHEY and CDR2 is SVGAGI. V was trimmed by 5 bases and J by 2 bases, leaving 10 bases between them. CDR3 in amino acids: CASSIMSAGANVLTF. The DNA of the CDR3 is TGTGCCAGCAGTATCATGAGTGCTGGGGCCAACGTCCTGACTTTC.

The rearrangement uses TRBV11-2 and TRBJ1-5; 8 nucleotides align to TRBD1. Germline values: CDR1 SGHAT, CDR2 FQNNGV. V gave up 5 bases and J gave up 3 bases; unmatched junction bases: 6. The CDR3 contains 15 residues. CDR3 protein: CASSGGDRLNQPQHF. For the CDR3, the DNA is TGTGCCAGCAGCGGGGGGGACAGGCTCAATCAGCCCCAGCATTTT.

The chain is built from TRBV27 and TRBJ1-2, with TRBD1 matching over 8 bases. The CDR3 runs to 16 residues. Trimming removed 5 bases from V and 4 bases from J; junction bases left unmatched: 12. Germline-derived CDR1 and CDR2 are MNHEY and SMNVEV (reference sequence). CDR3 sequence: CASSASGGARSYGYTF. CDR3 in DNA: TGTGCCAGCAGTGCCTCAGGGGGCGCGCGTAGCTATGGCTACACCTTC.

V and J are TRBV11-2 and TRBJ1-6, with D unclear. Deletions cut 4 bases from V and 9 bases from J, with 4 bases between. CDR3 length: 11 residues. Per the germline V gene, CDR1 is SGHAT and CDR2 is FQNNGV. CDR3 amino acids: CASSSRSPLHF. The DNA for the CDR3 is TGTGCCAGCAGCTCGCGTTCACCCCTCCACTTT.

V gene TRBV18 combines with J gene TRBJ2-2; D may be TRBD2 (6 bases). Deletions cut 2 bases from V and 2 bases from J, with 15 bases between. From germline, CDR1 is KGHSH and CDR2 LQKENI. This CDR3 is built from 17 residues. The CDR3 region is CASSPGQAGSNTGELFF. CDR3 DNA: TGTGCCAGCTCACCAGGGCAGGCGGGGAGTAACACCGGGGAGCTGTTTTTT.

The CDR3 coding sequence is TGTGCCAGCAGTGAAAGCGGAGGGGAGAACACCATATATTTT. This codes for CASSESGGENTIYF. This chain connects TRBV6-1 to TRBJ1-3, with D maybe TRBD1 (5 bases). Deletions cut 2 bases from V and 7 bases from J, with 12 bases between. Germline CDR1 is MNHNS and CDR2 is SASEGT. The CDR3 runs 14 residues.

This clone occurred once. This chain joins TRBV4-1 and TRBJ2-1; 7 nucleotides align to TRBD2. The CDR3 runs 15 residues. The ends lost 0 bases at V and 9 bases at J; junction bases unmatched: 8. Germline V lookup: CDR1 MGHRA, CDR2 YSYEKL. The CDR3 coding sequence is TGCGCCAGCAGCCAAGATCGACGGTCTAGCGGTGAGCAGTTCTTC. Its protein is CASSQDRRSSGEQFF.

The genes are TRBV24-1 and TRBJ2-3; D perhaps matches TRBD1 (6 bases). Germline V gene sequence: CDR1 KGHDR, CDR2 SFDVKD. V dropped 2 bases and J dropped 5 bases, with 16 bases sitting between them. The CDR3 loop spans 16 amino acids. CDR3: CATSDSTRGQGDTQYF. DNA of the CDR3: TGTGCCACCAGTGATTCCACCAGGGGCCAGGGAGATACGCAGTATTTT.

The chain is built from TRBV5-1 and TRBJ2-5, with D perhaps TRBD1 (7 bases). This CDR3 comprises 16 residues. Trimming left V 0 bases short and J 5 bases short, with 17 bases between. Per germline, CDR1 SGHRS and CDR2 YFSETQ. The CDR3 sequence is CASSLAVGGRGETQYF. The DNA for the CDR3 is TGCGCCAGCAGCTTGGCCGTAGGGGGCCGGGGGGAGACCCAGTACTTC.

The table lists this clone with a count of one. The chain joins TRBV7-8 to TRBJ2-1, with 12 bases that match TRBD1. The germline CDR1 and CDR2 sequences are SGHVS and FQNEAQ. The CDR3 length is 16 residues. V dropped 1 base and J dropped 7; count of bases not matched to a gene: 5. The CDR3: CASSLGGQGARNEQFF. The CDR3 region has the DNA TGTGCCAGCAGCTTAGGGGGACAGGGGGCGAGGAATGAGCAGTTCTTC.

The V gene is TRBV18, the J gene TRBJ2-3; 8 bases match TRBD1. The CDR3 runs 14 residues. The germline gives CDR1 KGHSH, CDR2 LQKENI. With V trimmed by 6 bases and J by 4 bases, 6 bases remained unmatched. In DNA form, the CDR3 reads TGTGCCAGCTCCTTGGACAGGGCGGCAGATACGCAGTATTTT. As protein: CASSLDRAADTQYF.

The chain uses TRBV3-1 (or the pseudogene TRBV3-2) and TRBJ1-5; TRBD1 aligns across 7 bases. V shed 4 bases and J 7 bases; nucleotides not matched to a gene: 4. The germline V gene encodes CDR1 LGHDT and CDR2 YNNKEL (reference sequence). The CDR3 runs to 13 residues. The CDR3 here is CASSLQGGQPQHF. Here the CDR3 DNA reads TGTGCCAGCAGCCTCCAGGGGGGACAGCCCCAGCATTTT.

The chain joins TRBV12-5 to TRBJ1-4; D is possibly TRBD1 (6 bases). Germline CDR1 reads LGHNT; CDR2 reads FRNRAP. V lost 0 bases and J lost 1, with 18 bases in between. This CDR3 is 19 amino acids long. The CDR3 DNA reads as TGTGCTAGTGGTTTGGTACCAGGAGGGGGGGGCCTAACTAATGAAAAACTGTTTTTT. Translated: CASGLVPGGGGLTNEKLFF. The full variable domain, completed using reference TRBV12-5 and TRBJ1-4, is DARVTQTPRHKVTEMGQEVTMRCQPILGHNTVFWYRQTMMQGLELLAYFRNRAPLDDSGMPKDRFSAEMPDATLATLKIQPSEPRDSAVYFCASGLVPGGGGLTNEKLFFGSGTQLSVL.

The CDR3 loop reads CATSDSYQPQHF. DNA of the CDR3: TGTGCCACCAGTGATTCGTATCAGCCCCAGCATTTT. The J gene is TRBJ1-5, the V gene TRBV24-1; D is ambiguous. CDR3 length: 12 amino acids. CDR1 is KGHDR, CDR2 SFDVKD, per germline. V was cut by 2 bases and J by 5 bases, with 3 bases left in between.